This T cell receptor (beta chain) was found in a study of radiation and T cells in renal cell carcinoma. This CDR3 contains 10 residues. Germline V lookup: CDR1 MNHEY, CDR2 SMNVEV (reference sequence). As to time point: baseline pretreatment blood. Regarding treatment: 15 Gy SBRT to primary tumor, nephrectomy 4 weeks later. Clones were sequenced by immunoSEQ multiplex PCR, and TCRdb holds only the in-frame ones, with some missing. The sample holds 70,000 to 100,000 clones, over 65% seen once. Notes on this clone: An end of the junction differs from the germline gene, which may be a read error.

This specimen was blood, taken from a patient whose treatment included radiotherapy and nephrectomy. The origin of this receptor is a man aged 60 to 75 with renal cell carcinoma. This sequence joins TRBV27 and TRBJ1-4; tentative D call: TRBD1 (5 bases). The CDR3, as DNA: TGTGCCAGCAGTTTATTGGGGCTCAATTTT. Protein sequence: CASSLLGLNF.